A selection of T cell receptor beta chains follows, all from one sample in a study of radiotherapy plus CTLA-4 blockade in lung cancer. The method was immunoSEQ multiplex PCR; TCRdb's version includes in-frame clones alone and lacks a portion of them. Of about 38,000 clones in the sample, approximately 86% are singletons; the top ten hold less than 25%. The material sequenced was peripheral blood, taken from a patient treated with radiotherapy plus ipilimumab. Source of these receptors: a human donor with non-small cell lung cancer whose response to radiotherapy plus ipilimumab could not be evaluated. The CDR3 runs from the conserved cysteine through the conserved F or W. The D gene is left open where the match is weak. Clone size appears in some rows only: once, few, many, or a class for an expanded clone.

V gene,J gene,clone size,D gene,CDR3 protein,CDR3 DNA
TRBV7-8,TRBJ1-4,-,-,CASSSTRMGGGRKLFF,TGTGCCAGCAGCTCAACCAGAATGGGAGGGGGACGGAAACTGTTTTTT
TRBV7-2,TRBJ1-2,-,-,CATPFGGTGMGYTF,TGTGCCACCCCTTTTGGGGGCACGGGGATGGGCTACACCTTC
TRBV11-2,TRBJ2-3,once,-,CASSLEVGGGPDTQYF,TGTGCCAGCAGCTTAGAGGTGGGAGGGGGGCCAGATACGCAGTATTTT
TRBV4-1,TRBJ1-4,-,-,CASSQDSGGEKLFF,TGCGCCAGCAGCCAAGACAGCGGTGGTGAAAAACTGTTTTTT
TRBV2,TRBJ1-5,once,TRBD1,CASSETGPNQPQHF,TGTGCCAGCAGTGAGACAGGGCCTAATCAGCCCCAGCATTTT
TRBV4-2,TRBJ2-7,few,TRBD2,CASSQSSGGPSYEQYF,TGTGCCAGCAGCCAATCGAGCGGGGGCCCGTCCTACGAGCAGTACTTC
TRBV19,TRBJ2-7,few,-,CASRRQAGYEQYF,TGTGCCAGTAGGAGACAGGCAGGCTACGAGCAGTACTTC
TRBV5-1,TRBJ2-3,-,TRBD2,CASSPGTSGVSTDTQYF,TGCGCCAGCAGCCCCGGGACTAGCGGGGTTAGCACAGATACGCAGTATTTT
TRBV5-1,TRBJ2-1,-,TRBD2,CASKEGSGTNEQFF,TGCGCCAGCAAGGAGGGTAGCGGGACGAATGAGCAGTTCTTC
TRBV5-5,TRBJ1-5,-,TRBD1,CASSSRTGRGQPQHF,TGTGCCAGCAGCTCCCGGACAGGGCGAGGGCAGCCCCAGCATTTT
TRBV9,TRBJ2-2,-,-,CASSVGRSTGELFF,TGTGCCAGCAGCGTAGGTCGCAGCACCGGGGAGCTGTTTTTT
TRBV15,TRBJ1-4,-,-,CATGRDSGKLFF,TGTGCCACCGGACGGGATTCGGGGAAACTGTTTTTT
TRBV9,TRBJ2-5,-,-,CASSVGVPGTQYF,TGTGCCAGCAGCGTCGGGGTCCCGGGAACCCAGTACTTC
TRBV28,TRBJ1-2,-,TRBD1,CASSTGQVGYGYTF,TGTGCCAGCAGTACCGGACAGGTGGGCTATGGCTACACCTTC
TRBV5-1,TRBJ2-7,once,TRBD1,CASQLQGTYEQYF,TGCGCCAGCCAGCTACAGGGGACCTACGAGCAGTACTTC
TRBV5-1,TRBJ2-3,-,-,CASKTGPSTDTQYF,TGCGCCAGCAAGACAGGACCTAGCACAGATACGCAGTATTTT
TRBV6-4,TRBJ2-3,-,-,CASSDCQARAHTDTQYF,TGTGCCAGCAGTGACTGCCAGGCGCGGGCGCACACAGATACGCAGTATTTT
TRBV4-1,TRBJ2-1,-,-,CASSPKWSGSSYNEQFF,TGCGCCAGCAGCCCAAAGTGGTCGGGGAGCTCCTACAATGAGCAGTTCTTC
TRBV2,TRBJ2-5,-,-,CASSEVGLGGQETQYF,TGTGCCAGCAGTGAAGTGGGCCTGGGGGGCCAAGAGACCCAGTACTTC
TRBV28,TRBJ1-4,-,-,CATEGGEKLFF,TGTGCCACCGAAGGGGGTGAAAAACTGTTTTTT
TRBV5-4,TRBJ2-2,-,TRBD2,CASGLAGLTSGRTGELFF,TGTGCCAGCGGACTGGCGGGACTGACTAGCGGGAGGACCGGGGAGCTGTTTTTT
TRBV9,TRBJ2-7,-,TRBD2,CASSGGTSSREQYF,TGTGCCAGCAGCGGGGGGACTAGTTCTAGGGAGCAGTACTTC
TRBV6-1,TRBJ1-5,once,-,CASSEPNRPNQPQHF,TGTGCCAGCAGTGAACCTAACAGACCCAATCAGCCCCAGCATTTT
TRBV2,TRBJ1-2,-,TRBD1,CASSPAFGRGRGLGYTF,TGTGCCAGCAGTCCGGCTTTTGGCAGGGGGCGCGGACTGGGCTACACCTTC
TRBV5-4,TRBJ2-1,-,TRBD2,CASKGTGRRSYNEQFF,TGTGCCAGCAAGGGGACCGGGAGGCGCTCCTACAATGAGCAGTTCTTC
TRBV10-3,TRBJ1-4,-,-,CAISFATNEKLFF,TGTGCCATCAGCTTTGCAACTAATGAAAAACTGTTTTTT
TRBV5-1,TRBJ2-5,-,TRBD1,CASSPGQGGETQYF,TGCGCCAGCAGCCCGGGACAGGGAGGAGAGACCCAGTACTTC
TRBV25-1,TRBJ2-1,-,TRBD1,CATRSGQAYNEQFF,TGTGCCACCCGATCGGGACAGGCCTACAATGAGCAGTTCTTC
TRBV28,TRBJ2-1,-,TRBD1,CASSSTGTSSYNEQFF,TGTGCCAGCAGTTCGACAGGGACCAGCTCCTACAATGAGCAGTTCTTC
TRBV5-1,TRBJ2-5,-,TRBD2,CASSLYLMSGGEETQYF,TGCGCCAGCAGCTTGTACTTAATGAGCGGGGGCGAAGAGACCCAGTACTTC
TRBV18,TRBJ1-1,once,-,CASSPTMVRVTMNTEAFF,TGTGCCAGCTCCCCTACCATGGTGCGGGTAACCATGAACACTGAAGCTTTCTTT
TRBV5-1,TRBJ1-1,once,TRBD1,CASSVGSRQGANTEAFF,TGCGCCAGCAGCGTCGGTAGTCGACAGGGGGCGAACACTGAAGCTTTCTTT
TRBV7-8,TRBJ2-2,-,-,CASTEFGGLNTGELFF,TGTGCCAGCACCGAGTTTGGAGGGTTGAACACCGGGGAGCTGTTTTTT
TRBV6-6,TRBJ2-2,-,-,CASSYFTDIYTGELFF,TGTGCCAGCAGTTACTTCACGGACATCTACACCGGGGAGCTGTTTTTT
TRBV7-9,TRBJ2-5,-,TRBD2,CASSASGSQETQYF,TGTGCCAGCAGCGCAAGCGGGAGCCAAGAGACCCAGTACTTC
TRBV11-2,TRBJ2-7,-,TRBD1,CASSLETGFYEQYF,TGTGCCAGCAGCTTGGAGACAGGGTTCTACGAGCAGTACTTC
TRBV27,TRBJ2-7,-,TRBD2,CASRPSGGSFYEQYF,TGTGCCAGCCGCCCTAGCGGGGGATCGTTCTACGAGCAGTACTTC
TRBV5-8,TRBJ1-1,-,-,CASSFRVNTEAFF,TGTGCCAGCAGCTTCCGGGTGAACACTGAAGCTTTCTTT
TRBV29-1,TRBJ2-4,few,-,CSVAFGGAWGKNIQYF,TGCAGCGTTGCGTTCGGAGGGGCCTGGGGCAAAAACATTCAGTACTTC
TRBV11-3,TRBJ2-3,-,-,CASREGARDTQYF,TGTGCCAGCCGGGAGGGGGCGCGAGATACGCAGTATTTT